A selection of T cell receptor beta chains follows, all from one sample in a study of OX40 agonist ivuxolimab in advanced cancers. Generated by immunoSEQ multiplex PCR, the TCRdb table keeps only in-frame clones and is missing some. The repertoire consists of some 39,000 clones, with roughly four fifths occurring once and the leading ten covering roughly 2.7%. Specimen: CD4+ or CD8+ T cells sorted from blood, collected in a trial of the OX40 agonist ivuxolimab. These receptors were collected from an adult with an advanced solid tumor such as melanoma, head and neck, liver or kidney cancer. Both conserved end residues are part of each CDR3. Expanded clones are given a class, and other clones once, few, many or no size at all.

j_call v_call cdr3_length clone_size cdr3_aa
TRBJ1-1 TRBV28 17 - CASSLWGQGPGGTEAFF
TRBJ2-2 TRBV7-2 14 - CASSLSGRVGELFF
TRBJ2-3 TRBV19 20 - CASSPSGTSGTLINTDTQYF
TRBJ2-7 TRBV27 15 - CASSLPGQGSYEQYF
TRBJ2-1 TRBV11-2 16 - CASSSLTSGRYNEQFF
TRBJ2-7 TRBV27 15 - CASSFYLAGVYEQYF
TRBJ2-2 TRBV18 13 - CASSDSGTGELFF
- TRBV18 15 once CASSPARDTAYEQYF
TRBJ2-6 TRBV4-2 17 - CASSQDPEASGANVLTF
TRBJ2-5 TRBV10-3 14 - CAIRTSGREETQYF
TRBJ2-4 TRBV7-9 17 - CASSLFLGLADPNIQYF
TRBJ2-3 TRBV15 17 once CATSRSGAIFSTDTQYF
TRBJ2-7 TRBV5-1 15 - CASSPEQGTLYEQYF
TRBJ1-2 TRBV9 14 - CASSQTGQSYGYTF
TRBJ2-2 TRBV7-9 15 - CASSFGTSPTGELFF
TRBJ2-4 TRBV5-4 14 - CASSPETSSNIQYF
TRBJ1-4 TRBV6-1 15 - CASSEPGQGRGKLFF
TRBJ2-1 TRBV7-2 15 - CASSGDRGFYNEQFF
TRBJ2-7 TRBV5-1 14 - CASSLMDPANEQYF
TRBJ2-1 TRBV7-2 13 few CASSLPAGGSQFF